Listed here is a single TCR beta chain. This entry comes from a study of blood T cell repertoires in COVID-19. Looking at the study overall: The United States, Italy and Spain supplied acute and convalescent COVID-19 samples.

Repertoires were generated with immunoSEQ multiplex PCR, while TCRdb's copy carries only in-frame clones and drops some. The sample holds 150,000 to 200,000 clones, over 60% seen once. The CDR3 has 14 residues. Germline CDR1 LNHDA, CDR2 SQIVND (reference sequence). Unmatched junction bases numbered 2, after V lost 4 bases and J lost 0 bases. Material: peripheral blood. This chain joins TRBV19 and TRBJ2-7; 8 bases match TRBD1. This clonotype was obtained from an older woman with acute or convalescent COVID-19. The DNA of the CDR3 is TGTGCCAGTAGTACCAGGGGGCTCTCCTACGAGCAGTACTTC. The encoded protein is CASSTRGLSYEQYF.